This entry features one T cell receptor (beta chain) sequence. Its antigen is currently unknown. The CDR3 has 16 amino acids. Skipping T cell sorting, the study isolated total RNA directly from whole blood. UMIs with a 6-nucleotide sample barcode were added by template switching. One entry per CDR3 protein, without DNA, is what TCRdb gives after re-calling the 5' RACE reads. This sample contains some 190,000 distinct CDR3 sequences. The data are from a study of monozygotic twins with inflammatory bowel disease. Findings of the study overall: Fewer shared clonotypes with others were found in IBD patients than in healthy twins, especially with disease activity. Patients with IBD had less TCRbeta diversity (inverse Simpson) than their healthy co-twins.

The chain recombines TRBV12-2 with TRBJ2-1; TCRdb reports TRBD2, a call that lacks DNA to check it against. TRBV12-2 is a pseudogene. This TCR was sampled from a human donor with ulcerative colitis or Crohn's disease, or a healthy co-twin of an affected twin (not recorded which). The sequenced sample consisted of blood. CDR3 residues: CASRLEGLAGGNEQFF.